This T cell receptor (beta chain) appears in the sequencing data of a study of vaccination and CD4 T cells after COVID-19 (dated by TCRdb to 2022 to 2024). Regarding the research as a whole: Every convalescent patient had a positive nasal swab PCR test for SARS-CoV-2, with mild disease in under ten patients and severe disease in one. The convalescent cohort comprised six males and four females, including two Hispanic individuals, seven Caucasians, two Asians and one multiracial person. Two doses of either the Pfizer-BioNTech BNT162b2 vaccine (n=8) or the Moderna mRNA-1273 vaccine (n=2) were administered to participants. Post-COVID blood samples from convalescent patients were collected a median of approximately 93 days after diagnosis, with a range of 35 to 161 days. Post-vaccine blood samples were collected a median of about 72 days after the second vaccine dose, ranging from about 13 to 250 days. The spike-specific CD4+ TCR repertoire was compared before and after mRNA vaccination in over 9 COVID-19 convalescent patients and a handful of infection-naive healthy vaccine recipients. What the work shows at the level of the full study, not this receptor alone: The study included relatively few convalescent patients and did not analyze early timepoints after natural infection. Nearly all vaccine-specific clones in convalescent patients (304 of 307) were mono-reactive for SARS-CoV-2 spike rather than cross-reactive with common cold coronaviruses. In convalescent patients, a median around 90% of post-vaccine SARS-CoV-2-reactive clones were detected only after vaccination, and vaccine-specific priming was suggested by this finding. An increase in the median number of SARS-CoV-2-reactive clonotypes from 20 to 25 after infection to some 38 after vaccination was observed, but the change was not found to be significant.

The germline V gene (reference sequence) gives CDR1 as DFQATT and CDR2 as SNEGSKA. Trimming accounts for 3 bases at V and 0 bases at J, while the number of junction bases matched to no gene is 1. The CDR3 numbers 14 residues from cysteine through phenylalanine. Only the CDR3 DNA is retained, 42 bases long and in frame from the first base. The library was obtained by PCR. TCRdb names Illumina iSeq 100 as the instrument used. The published analysis was carried out like this. Non-productive sequences were removed, and CDR3s that did not start with C, did not end with F or W, or were shorter than 7 amino acids were discarded. CDR3 homology was assessed with Levenshtein distances (stringdist) and unrooted phylogenetic trees (ape) in R version 3.6.1. TCRdb trimmed the raw reads at Q25, called clones with MiXCR and kept productive beta chains. All rows with the same CDR3 protein become a single entry with the most common DNA and genes. The V and J calls follow TCRdb's processing rather than the paper's. The sample table holds about 19,000 distinct CDR3 sequences, of which approximately 67% were seen once. Approximately 1% of the sample lies in the top ten.

The positive SARS-CoV-2 PCR tests of the convalescent patients were dated from March to December 2020, before the Alpha, Beta and Delta variants emerged in the United States. Ficoll-Paque Plus gradient centrifugation was used to isolate PBMCs from whole blood, and the isolated PBMCs were then either used fresh or cryopreserved at -140C. On this clonotype: The specificity of this receptor is unknown. No base-level quality is on record; no much larger clone is a single base apart.

Sequences were derived from CD4+ T cells from blood, sampled before SARS-CoV-2 vaccination. The TCR comes from a human donor who had recovered from COVID-19. Rearrangement joined TRBV20-1 to TRBJ2-4, and TRBD1 aligns with 8 junction nucleotides. The bases are TGCAGTGCTAGCACAGGGGGAGCCAAAAACATTCAGTACTTC. Its amino acids are CSASTGGAKNIQYF.